The clone carrying this T cell receptor (beta chain) has ten or more counts. Its specificity is not known. The data were obtained in a study of T cells in Graves' hyperthyroidism and ophthalmopathy. Study-level points and caveats: Ophthalmopathy was model-predicted a median approximately 6.4 months pre-onset. Also found in blood were most expanded thyroid clonotypes above 0.001.

Researchers amplified the TCR beta CDR3 regions from RNA transcripts. The HTBI set primed first-round TCR CDR3 RT-PCR. TCRdb reprocessed the multiplex PCR reads with MiXCR, giving one entry per CDR3 protein. The table records almost 500,000 distinct CDR3 sequences, 20% to 25% of them present only once. Duration under 3 months, a NOSPECS grade of at least 4, and a Clinical Activity Score of at least 3 characterized the ophthalmopathy patients. Diagnoses used clinical symptoms, serum thyroxine and TRAb, thyroid ultrasound and orbital computed tomography. This clonotype was sampled from a woman in her seventies with Graves' ophthalmopathy. Sequenced sample: blood.

CDR3 sequence (DNA): TGTGCCAGCAGTAACCGGGACAGGGGCTTGTATGGCTACACCTTC. This encodes CASSNRDRGLYGYTF. This chain joins TRBV28 and TRBJ1-2, with 10 bases lining up with TRBD1. This CDR3 spans 15 amino acids. The germline V gene has CDR1 MDHEN and CDR2 SYDVKM. V gave up 5 bases and J gave up 5 bases; unmatched junction bases: 8.